This entry concerns a single T cell receptor (beta chain). Its cognate antigen has yet to be identified. Within one base of it there is no much larger clone, and no base qualities were kept. Participants in the prospective study were enrolled through a virtual design, were aged roughly 18 to 100 years, and lived in fewer than 30 United States geographic areas. To assign participants to cohorts, the prospective study relied on clinical history that participants themselves reported in a screening survey and a study questionnaire. Recovered participants in ImmuneRACE Cohort 3 were defined as having two consecutive negative NP/OP PCR tests, clearance from a healthcare professional, or resolution of symptoms. In the prospective study, whole blood, serum and a nasopharyngeal or oropharyngeal swab were collected from each participant by mobile phlebotomists. Participants in the prospective study had the option to provide additional blood draws and questionnaires over a 2-month period. Prospective study blood samples were shipped either frozen or at room temperature before DNA extraction.

This specimen belongs to a study of blood T cell repertoires in COVID-19 (dated by TCRdb to about 2020). Study-wide context: Samples from collaborators originated in the United States, Italy and Spain and spanned both the acute and convalescent phases of COVID-19. The prospective study material was composed of cDNA or gDNA derived from T cells, B-cell-depleted T cells, or PBMCs. Subjects who had been exposed to COVID-19, were actively infected with it, or had recovered from it provided the deeply sampled blood TCRbeta repertoires that made up the dataset. The repertoires were made available in a free public database intended to serve as a resource for research on the immune response to SARS-CoV-2. Samples were obtained from the ongoing ImmuneRACE study (first 160 participants) and from about 1,300 subjects provided by 6 global collaborators. The sample metadata nearly always contained a de-identified subject ID, COVID-19 status, age in years and sex. Where available, HLA class I and class II types were obtained from metadata supplied by the sample provider rather than from assay-based typing. Results and caveats for the whole study, not just this receptor: How much clinical and demographic metadata was included differed by source and by participant, and the metadata was provided uncurated.

The immunoSEQ Assay, a bias-controlled multiplex PCR, was used to amplify TCRbeta CDR3 regions from genomic DNA. As for the authors' bioinformatics: Nucleated cell counts per sample were estimated from amplification of reference gene primers within the assay. Sequence reads were collapsed and filtered to measure the absolute abundance of every unique TCRbeta CDR3 rearrangement. For each sample, productive Simpson clonality was calculated as the square root of Simpson's diversity index over productive rearrangements. TCRdb stores this immuneACCESS table with in-frame sequences only. Part of the clones is absent; in the studies checked, under half of the shortfall reflects unresolved V genes, and no reason is known for the rest. V, J and clone size are taken as reported in that table, and D and trimming were inferred from the DNA itself. In this sample the table shows approximately 440,000 clones, 90% of which occur a single time. The ten largest clones represent about 0.63% of the sample.

Based on the germline V gene, the CDR1 and CDR2 sequences are SGHTA and FQGTGA. The CDR3 goes from the cysteine to the phenylalanine over 13 residues. Only CDR3 DNA is held: 39 bases, read in frame from base 1. The germline V end is reduced by 4 bases and the J end by 8 bases; junction bases left unmatched: 3. The rearrangement joined TRBV7-3 to TRBJ2-3, with 10 bases in between that match TRBD2. The sample comprised PBMCs or T cells enriched from blood (not recorded which). The TCR originated in a man aged 18 to 35 who had recovered from COVID-19. The nucleotide sequence is given as TGTGCCAGCAGCTCCAAGCGGGAGGGTACGCAGTATTTT. This is translated as CASSSKREGTQYF.